This TCR beta chain was captured by sequencing in a study of T-cell reconstitution after alpha-beta-depleted transplantation in children. As to this clonotype: The antigen remains undetermined.

Unique molecular identifiers were incorporated during preparation of the TCRbeta library. TCRdb processed the PCR reads anew with MiXCR; each CDR3 protein has one entry. The table records just under 150,000 distinct CDR3 sequences, 7.5% to 9% of them present only once. Study-level results: Reportedly, only several hundred clones from non-depleted graft cells drove alpha-beta T-cell counts at about two months. Day-60 TCRbeta diversity that was high in some patients was derived from surviving recipient T cells and thymic progenitors.

The CDR3 loop spans 15 amino acids. Germline CDR1 reads SGHRS; CDR2 reads YFSETQ. Between the trimmed V and J ends, which lost 3 bases and 4 bases, there was a span of 16 bases. This rearrangement joins TRBV5-1 to TRBJ1-2; perhaps TRBD1 as D (5 bases). The material was PBMCs, mostly from graft donor cells, obtained 180 days after TCRalphabeta/CD19-depleted stem cell transplant. This clonotype was obtained from a female patient aged 2 to 10 who had a stem cell transplant for congenital amegakaryocytic thrombocytopenia, so the T cells may come from the graft donor. This chain's CDR3 is CASSSRVGAGYGYTF. The CDR3 DNA reads TGCGCCAGCAGCTCCCGTGTAGGGGCGGGCTATGGCTACACCTTC.